This T cell receptor beta chain emerged from a study of blood T cell dynamics during melanoma immunotherapy. To note about this clone: Its antigen is still unknown.

Sequencing was performed with immunoSEQ multiplex PCR; in TCRdb, only in-frame clones are kept and a portion is missing. The sample consists of 5,900 or so clones, 88% of them appearing once. Time point specified: pre-treatment baseline. Overall study findings and caveats: The study could not tell melanoma-specific clones from general immune activation.

The CDR3 extends over 14 amino acids. The V and J genes are TRBV21-1 and TRBJ1-6. TRBV21-1 is a pseudogene locus. Sequencing was performed on blood, taken from a patient treated with checkpoint blockade. The receptor comes from a human donor with melanoma. The CDR3 spells CAFDEGGYNSPLHF. The CDR3 nucleotides are TGTGCCTTTGACGAGGGGGGGTACAATTCACCCCTCCACTTT.